This T cell receptor (beta chain) was identified during a study of T cell responses to AZD1222 COVID-19 vaccine. On the study more broadly: Second-dose timings of about 4 or about 12 weeks were pooled. Study observations and caveats: Close to half of spike-specific TCRs reportedly recognize unmutated variant regions. Donors in the cohort were predominantly white British and more often female, and clonal diversity was possibly underestimated.

The CDR3 has 13 residues. Deletions cut 1 base from V and 5 bases from J, with 8 bases between. Germline-derived CDR1 and CDR2 are SGHNT and YENEEA. Generated by immunoSEQ multiplex PCR, the TCRdb table keeps only in-frame clones and is missing some. This sample has just under 85,000 clones, with roughly nine tenths found just once. Concerning this clone: Its antigen remains unknown.

Sample: peripheral blood, taken on day 0 of AZD1222 vaccination. This receptor was taken from an adult in good health. The chain carries TRBV11-3 and TRBJ2-5, with D unresolved. The CDR3: CASSLGPRETQYF. Here the CDR3 DNA reads TGTGCCAGCAGCTTAGGCCCTCGGGAGACCCAGTACTTC. Full variable domain (outside the CDR3, taken from reference TRBV11-3 and TRBJ2-5): EAGVVQSPRYKIIEKKQPVAFWCNPISGHNTLYWYLQNLGQGPELLIRYENEEAVDDSQLPKDRFSAERLKGVDSTLKIQPAELGDSAVYLCASSLGPRETQYFGPGTRLLVL.